This T cell receptor (beta chain) was sequenced during a study of cytomegalovirus exposure and HLA in healthy donors. Notes on the study in general: TCR beta V segments were, for the most part, productive about 87% or about 30% of the time in an earlier analysis. Later, an analysis found that common viral pathogens appeared to be linked with several of the most significant clusters. What a later analysis reportedly showed was that an Asian-associated ancestry cluster had fewer N-insertions than the approximately 670-donor mean. Reports described diagnosis of cytomegalovirus status by the classifier as highly specific and sensitive.

A word on this clone: The antigen is not known.

The V gene's germline CDR1 is SEHNR and CDR2 FQNEAQ (reference sequence). The CDR3 contains 13 residues. Between the trimmed V and J ends, which lost 5 bases and 8 bases, there was a span of 15 bases. PCR involved 60 Vbeta and 13 Jbeta primers. TCRdb keeps only in-frame clones here, not all; method: immunoSEQ multiplex PCR. The repertoire holds roughly 140,000 clones, with approximately 78% as singletons. This clonotype was obtained from a woman aged 40 to 55 in good health and CMV-seropositive. The material sequenced was PBMCs. The V call is TRBV7-9, the J call TRBJ1-1, with D possibly TRBD1 on 6 matching bases. CDR3 loop: CASSAYRVGEAFF. The CDR3 bases are TGTGCCAGCAGCGCCTACAGGGTTGGGGAAGCTTTCTTT.